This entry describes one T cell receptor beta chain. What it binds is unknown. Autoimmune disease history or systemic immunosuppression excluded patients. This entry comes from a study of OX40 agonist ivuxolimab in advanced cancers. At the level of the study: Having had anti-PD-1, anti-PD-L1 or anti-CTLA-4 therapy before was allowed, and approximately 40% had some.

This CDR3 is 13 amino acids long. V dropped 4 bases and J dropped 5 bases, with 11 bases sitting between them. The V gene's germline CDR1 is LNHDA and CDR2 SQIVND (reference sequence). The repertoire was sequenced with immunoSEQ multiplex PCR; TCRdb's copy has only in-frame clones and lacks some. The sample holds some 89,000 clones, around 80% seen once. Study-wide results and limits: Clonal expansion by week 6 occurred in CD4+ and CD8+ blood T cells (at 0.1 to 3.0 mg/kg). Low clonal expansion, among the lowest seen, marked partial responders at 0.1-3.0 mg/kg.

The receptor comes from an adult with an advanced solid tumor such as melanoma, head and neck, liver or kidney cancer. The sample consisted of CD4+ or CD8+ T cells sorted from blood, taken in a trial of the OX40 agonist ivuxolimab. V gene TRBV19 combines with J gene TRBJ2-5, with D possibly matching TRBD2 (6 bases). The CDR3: CASSTTSGETQYF. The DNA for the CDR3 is TGTGCCAGTAGTACGACAAGCGGGGAGACCCAGTACTTC. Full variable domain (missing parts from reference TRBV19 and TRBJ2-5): DGGITQSPKYLFRKEGQNVTLSCEQNLNHDAMYWYRQDPGQGLRLIYYSQIVNDFQKGDIAEGYSVSREKKESFPLTVTSAQKNPTAFYLCASSTTSGETQYFGPGTRLLVL.